This T cell receptor beta chain emerged from a study of T cells after yellow fever vaccination. In the case of this clonotype: Its antigen remains unknown.

A single record per CDR3 protein comes from TCRdb applying MiXCR to the 5' RACE reads. Altogether hundreds of thousands of distinct CDR3 sequences are present, roughly an eighth being singletons, with the ten largest covering 2.5% to 4%. V was cut by 3 bases and J by 1 base, with 7 bases left in between. CDR3 size: 12 residues. Germline CDR1 is SQVTM and CDR2 is ANQGSEA. Whole-study results and caveats: Post-booster repertoires contained most primary-vaccination clones again (about 96% CD4, about 90% CD8). Highly abundant clonotypes carried over from the bulk population could end up in FACS-sorted repertoires as contaminants.

V gene TRBV29-1 combines with J gene TRBJ2-7; D is possibly TRBD1 (5 bases). This specimen consisted of CD4+ T cells sorted from PBMCs, obtained 15 days after the yellow fever booster vaccination. This TCR was recovered from a man younger than 35 who received the YFV17D yellow fever vaccine. The CDR3 is CSVEGRSYEQYF. The DNA for the CDR3 is TGCAGCGTTGAGGGGCGTTCCTACGAGCAGTACTTC.